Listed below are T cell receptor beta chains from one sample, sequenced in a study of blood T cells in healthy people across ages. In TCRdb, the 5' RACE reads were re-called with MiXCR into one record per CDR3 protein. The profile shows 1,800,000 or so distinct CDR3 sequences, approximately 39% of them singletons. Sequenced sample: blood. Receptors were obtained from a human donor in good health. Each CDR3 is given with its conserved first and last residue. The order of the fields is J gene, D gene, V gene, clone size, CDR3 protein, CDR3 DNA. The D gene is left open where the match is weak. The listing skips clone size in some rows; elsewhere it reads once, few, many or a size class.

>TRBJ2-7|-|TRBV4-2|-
CASSQEYGVSGLFSYEQYF
TGTGCCAGCAGCCAAGAATATGGGGTAAGCGGTCTATTCTCCTACGAGCAGTACTTC
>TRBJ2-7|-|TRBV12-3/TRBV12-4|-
CASSLMGGRTAYEQYF
TGTGCCAGCAGTTTAATGGGGGGACGGACGGCCTACGAGCAGTACTTC
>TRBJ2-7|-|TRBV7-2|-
CASSLAVVPSEQYF
TGTGCCAGCAGCTTAGCTGTCGTCCCTTCGGAGCAGTACTTC
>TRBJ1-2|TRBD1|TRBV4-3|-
CASSQSRTGDYGYTF
TGCGCCAGCAGCCAATCCAGGACAGGCGACTATGGCTACACCTTC
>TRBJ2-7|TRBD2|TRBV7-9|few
CASSLGSGESYEQYF
TGTGCCAGCAGCTTAGGGAGCGGGGAATCCTACGAGCAGTACTTC
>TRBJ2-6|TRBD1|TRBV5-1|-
CASSEGTGLSGANVLTF
TGCGCCAGCAGCGAGGGGACAGGGCTCTCTGGGGCCAACGTCCTGACTTTC
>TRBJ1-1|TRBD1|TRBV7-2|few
CASSTQGMNTEAFF
TGTGCCAGCAGCACACAGGGGATGAACACTGAAGCTTTCTTT
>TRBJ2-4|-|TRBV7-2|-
CASSLLPREVGQYF
TGTGCCAGCAGCTTATTACCCAGGGAGGTCGGGCAGTACTTC
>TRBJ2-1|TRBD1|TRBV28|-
CGSSETGGAYNEQFF
TGTGGCAGCAGCGAGACAGGGGGGGCCTACAATGAGCAGTTCTTC
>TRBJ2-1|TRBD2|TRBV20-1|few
CSATPSGGAYNEQFF
TGCAGTGCTACCCCTAGCGGGGGGGCGTACAATGAGCAGTTCTTC
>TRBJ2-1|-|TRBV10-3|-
CAIRVGRQGGTYNEQFF
TGTGCCATCCGCGTCGGAAGGCAGGGGGGGACCTACAATGAGCAGTTCTTC
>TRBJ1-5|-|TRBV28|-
CASGSQIGGNQPQHF
TGTGCCAGCGGATCACAAATCGGAGGGAATCAGCCCCAGCATTTT
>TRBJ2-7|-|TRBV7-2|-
CASSSLTDRHEQYF
TGTGCCAGCAGCTCCTTAACGGACAGACACGAGCAGTACTTC
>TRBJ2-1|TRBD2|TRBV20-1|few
CSATRGGTSYNEQFF
TGCAGTGCTACGCGGGGGGGGACCTCCTACAATGAGCAGTTCTTC
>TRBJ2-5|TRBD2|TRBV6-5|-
CASRFSGGETQYF
TGTGCCAGCAGGTTTAGCGGGGGCGAGACCCAGTACTTC
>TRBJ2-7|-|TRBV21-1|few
CASSKPDRESYEQYF
TGTGCCAGCAGCAAGCCCGACAGGGAGTCATACGAGCAGTACTTC
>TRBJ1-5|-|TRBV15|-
CATSLDIGFPQHF
TGTGCCACCAGCTTAGATATTGGTTTCCCCCAGCATTTT
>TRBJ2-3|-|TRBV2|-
CASPRDQSTDAQYF
TGTGCCAGCCCCCGGGACCAAAGCACAGATGCGCAGTATTTT
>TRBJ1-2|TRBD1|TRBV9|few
CASSVSEGAYGYTF
TGTGCCAGCAGCGTATCGGAGGGGGCTTATGGCTACACCTTC
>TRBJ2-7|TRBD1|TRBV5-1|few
CASSPQPAGGGGGEQYF
TGCGCCAGCAGCCCACAGCCCGCAGGGGGCGGAGGAGGCGAGCAGTACTTC
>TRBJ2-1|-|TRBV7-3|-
CASSLGAGVRDEQFF
TGTGCCAGCAGCTTAGGGGCAGGGGTGCGGGATGAGCAGTTCTTC
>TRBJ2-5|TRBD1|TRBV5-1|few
CASSPNRGKQETQYF
TGCGCCAGCAGTCCGAACAGGGGAAAACAAGAGACCCAGTACTTC
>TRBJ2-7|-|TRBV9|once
CASSLANGGTHGQYF
TGTGCCAGCAGCCTCGCCAATGGGGGGACTCACGGGCAGTACTTC
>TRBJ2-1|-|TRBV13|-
CASSSPGQIFQYNEQFF
TGTGCCAGCAGCTCCCCGGGCCAAATCTTTCAATACAATGAGCAGTTCTTC
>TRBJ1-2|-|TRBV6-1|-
CASSDRGHYGYTF
TGTGCCAGCAGTGATCGGGGGCACTATGGCTACACCTTC
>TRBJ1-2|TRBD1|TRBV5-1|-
CASNPGQSNYGYTF
TGCGCCAGCAACCCGGGACAGAGTAACTATGGCTACACCTTC
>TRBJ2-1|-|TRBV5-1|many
CASSFEPSSGYNEQFF
TGCGCCAGCAGCTTCGAACCTAGTTCGGGCTACAATGAGCAGTTCTTC
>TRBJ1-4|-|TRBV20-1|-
CSGGQIPTNEKLFF
TGCAGTGGCGGACAGATCCCAACTAATGAAAAACTGTTTTTT
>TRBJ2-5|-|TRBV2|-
CASSEMAGGWETQYF
TGCGCCAGCAGTGAAATGGCCGGTGGTTGGGAGACCCAGTACTTC
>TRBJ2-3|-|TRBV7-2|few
CASSYRVQTDTQYF
TGTGCCAGCAGCTATAGAGTTCAGACAGATACGCAGTATTTT
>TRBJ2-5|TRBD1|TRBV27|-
CASSLRSYPATGVRETQYF
TGTGCCAGCAGTTTAAGGTCTTATCCCGCGACAGGGGTACGAGAGACCCAGTACTTC
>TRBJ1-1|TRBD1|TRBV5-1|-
CASSLGTGREAFF
TGCGCCAGCAGCTTAGGGACAGGGAGGGAAGCTTTCTTT
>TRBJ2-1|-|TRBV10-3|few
CATTSIDAGREQFF
TGTGCCACCACCAGCATTGATGCAGGGCGTGAGCAGTTCTTC
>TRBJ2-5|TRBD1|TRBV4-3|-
CASSQEYPGQEETRYF
TGCGCCAGCAGCCAAGAATATCCGGGACAGGAAGAGACCCGGTACTTC
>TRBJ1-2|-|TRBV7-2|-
CASTLNRRDYGYTF
TGTGCCAGCACCTTAAATAGGAGGGACTATGGCTACACCTTC
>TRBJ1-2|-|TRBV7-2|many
CASSLVAGTGWGELDYTF
TGTGCCAGCAGCTTAGTTGCCGGCACAGGGTGGGGGGAGTTGGACTACACCTTC
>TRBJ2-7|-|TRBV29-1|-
CSVAGGAHYEQYF
TGCAGCGTTGCAGGAGGGGCCCACTACGAGCAGTACTTC
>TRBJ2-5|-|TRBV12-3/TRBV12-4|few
CASSRLEFQETQYF
TGTGCCAGCAGTAGATTGGAATTCCAAGAGACCCAGTACTTC
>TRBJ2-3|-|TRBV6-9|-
CASRLARTSMDTQYF
TGTGCCAGCAGGCTTGCTCGGACCAGTATGGATACGCAGTATTTT
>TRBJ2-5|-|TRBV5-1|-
CAGSKAQGVETQYF
TGCGCCGGCAGCAAGGCTCAGGGAGTGGAGACCCAGTACTTC
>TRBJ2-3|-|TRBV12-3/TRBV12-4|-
CASSLDYSTDTQYF
TGTGCCAGCAGTTTAGACTATAGCACAGATACGCAGTATTTT
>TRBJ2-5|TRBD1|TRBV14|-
CASSQETGGKKTQYF
TGTGCCAGCAGCCAAGAGACAGGGGGCAAGAAGACCCAGTACTTC